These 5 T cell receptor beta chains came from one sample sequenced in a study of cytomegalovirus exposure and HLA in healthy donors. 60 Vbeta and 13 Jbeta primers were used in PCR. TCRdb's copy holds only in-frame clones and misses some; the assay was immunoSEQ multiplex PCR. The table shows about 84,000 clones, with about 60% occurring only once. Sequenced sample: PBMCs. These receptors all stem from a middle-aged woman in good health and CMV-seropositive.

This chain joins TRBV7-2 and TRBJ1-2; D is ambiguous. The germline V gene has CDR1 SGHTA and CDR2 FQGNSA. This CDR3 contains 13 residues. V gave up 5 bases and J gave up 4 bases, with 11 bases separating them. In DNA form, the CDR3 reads TGTGCCAGCAGCCCGGACGGGAGCTATGGCTACACCTTC. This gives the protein CASSPDGSYGYTF.

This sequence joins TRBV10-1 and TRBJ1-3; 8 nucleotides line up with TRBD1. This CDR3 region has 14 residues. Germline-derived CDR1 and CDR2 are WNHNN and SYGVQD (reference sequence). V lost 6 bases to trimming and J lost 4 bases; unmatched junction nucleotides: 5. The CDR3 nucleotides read TGCGCCAGCAGCACAGGGGGATCAGGAAACACCATATATTTT. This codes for CASSTGGSGNTIYF.

The CDR3 region has the DNA TGTGCCAGCAGCTTAGGACAGGGGGCCGAGACCCAGTACTTC. Its translation is CASSLGQGAETQYF. The genes are TRBV7-2 and TRBJ2-5; the match to TRBD1 covers 10 bases. After removal of 1 base from V and 5 bases from J, the junction contained 1 base not matched to a gene. Per germline, CDR1 SGHTA and CDR2 FQGNSA. CDR3 length equals 14 residues. Drawing the rest from reference TRBV7-2 and TRBJ2-5, the complete variable domain is GAGVSQSPSNKVTEKGKDVELRCDPISGHTALYWYRQSLGQGLEFLIYFQGNSAPDKSGLPSDRFSAERTGGSVSTLTIQRTQQEDSAVYLCASSLGQGAETQYFGPGTRLLVL.

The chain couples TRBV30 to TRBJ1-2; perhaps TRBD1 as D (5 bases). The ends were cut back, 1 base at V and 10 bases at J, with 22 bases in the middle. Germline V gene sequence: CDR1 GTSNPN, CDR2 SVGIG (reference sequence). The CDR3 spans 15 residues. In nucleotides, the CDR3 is TGTGCCTGGAGTGGGGGGGACGGAGGTATATGGGACTACACCTTC. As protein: CAWSGGDGGIWDYTF.

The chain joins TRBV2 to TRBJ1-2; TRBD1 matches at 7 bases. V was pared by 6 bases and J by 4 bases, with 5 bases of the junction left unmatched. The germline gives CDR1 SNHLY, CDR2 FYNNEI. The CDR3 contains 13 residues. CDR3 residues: CASSPDRVYGYTF. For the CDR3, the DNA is TGTGCCAGCAGCCCCGACAGGGTCTATGGCTACACCTTC.